These 27 T cell receptor beta chains were all obtained from the same sample, sequenced in a study of OX40 agonist ivuxolimab in advanced cancers. The protocol was immunoSEQ multiplex PCR, while the TCRdb copy is restricted to in-frame clones and leaves out a portion. The sample has 50,000 or so clones, around nine tenths seen once. The specimen was CD4+ or CD8+ T cells sorted from blood, collected in a trial of the OX40 agonist ivuxolimab. These receptors were obtained from an adult with an advanced solid tumor such as melanoma, head and neck, liver or kidney cancer.

This clone was observed a single time. The chain carries TRBV6-5 and TRBJ1-2; D is possibly TRBD1 (6 bases). Germline loops: CDR1 MNHEY, CDR2 SVGAGI. This CDR3 has 13 residues. Trimming stripped 6 bases from V and 4 bases from J, with 12 bases between. This chain's CDR3 is CASREQGSYGYTF. DNA of the CDR3: TGTGCCAGCAGAGAGCAGGGGAGCTATGGCTACACCTTC.

V usage is TRBV6-5 and J usage is TRBJ2-2; 9 nucleotides line up with TRBD1. The V gene's germline CDR1 is MNHEY and CDR2 SVGAGI. This CDR3 has 16 amino acids. The V segment lost 0 bases and the J segment 5 bases; nucleotides outside the gene matches: 4. CDR3 sequence reads: CASSYSRTGVTGELFF. The DNA of the CDR3 is TGTGCCAGCAGTTACTCGAGGACAGGGGTGACCGGGGAGCTGTTTTTT.

The chain has TRBV27 and TRBJ2-2; the D gene is possibly TRBD1 (6 bases). The CDR3 is 17 residues long. Germline V gene data show CDR1 as MNHEY and CDR2 as SMNVEV (reference sequence). V was clipped by 5 bases and J by 1 base, with 17 bases between them. CDR3 amino acids: CASSPFSTTGNTGELFF. The CDR3 coding sequence is TGTGCCAGCAGTCCTTTCTCCACGACAGGGAACACCGGGGAGCTGTTTTTT.

The rearrangement joins TRBV7-8 to TRBJ2-7; TRBD2 agrees at 7 bases. Germline V gene data show CDR1 as SGHVS and CDR2 as FQNEAQ. The CDR3 spans 16 residues. V shed 2 bases, J shed 5 bases, and the junction held 12 bases outside the gene matches. The CDR3 loop is CASSLFSGRREDEQYF. CDR3 in DNA: TGTGCCAGCAGCTTATTCTCTGGGCGTCGGGAGGACGAGCAGTACTTC.

The chain recombines TRBV19 with TRBJ1-5; 11 bases agree with TRBD1. The CDR3 covers 13 residues. The germline gives CDR1 LNHDA, CDR2 SQIVND (reference sequence). V dropped 7 bases and J dropped 8; count of bases not matched to a gene: 4. The CDR3 DNA is TGTGCCAGTACGGACAGGGGGCTTGAGCCCCAGCATTTT. This translates into CASTDRGLEPQHF.

This rearrangement joins TRBV9 to TRBJ2-5; unclear D gene. Per germline, CDR1 SGDLS and CDR2 YYNGEE. The V gene lost 4 bases and the J gene lost 0 bases, with 7 bases spanning the gap. The CDR3 covers 13 residues. The CDR3 DNA reads TGTGCCAGCAGCAAGGGCAACCAAGAGACCCAGTACTTC. Encoded protein: CASSKGNQETQYF.

V gene TRBV19 combines with J gene TRBJ1-2; 8 bases are shared with TRBD1. The CDR3 loop spans 14 amino acids. Germline V CDR1 and CDR2: LNHDA, SQIVND (reference sequence). Germline trimming cut 0 bases from V and 7 bases from J; bases unmatched to any gene: 4. In nucleotides, the CDR3 is TGTGCCAGTAGTATAGAGGCAGGGGGCCTTGGCTACACCTTC. It codes for CASSIEAGGLGYTF.

V gene TRBV29-1 combines with J gene TRBJ2-1; TRBD2 matches 11 bases. The CDR3 has 13 residues. Per germline, CDR1 SQVTM and CDR2 ANQGSEA. V was pared by 4 bases and J by 9 bases, with 5 bases of the junction left unmatched. For the CDR3, the DNA is TGCAGCGTTGTAGCGGGAGGGCCGGGTGAGCAGTTCTTC. It specifies CSVVAGGPGEQFF.

This clone has just one count. The chain employs TRBV2 and TRBJ2-1, with D unresolved. The length of the CDR3 is 12 residues. Per germline, CDR1 SNHLY and CDR2 FYNNEI. Trimming took 8 bases from V and 6 from J, leaving 11 bases between them. Here the CDR3 DNA reads TGTGCCAGCCAGGACGCGACCAATGAGCAGTTCTTC. This gives the protein CASQDATNEQFF.

This chain joins TRBV27 and TRBJ2-1; 12 nucleotides line up with TRBD2. Germline V gives CDR1 MNHEY, CDR2 SMNVEV (reference sequence). The junction had 6 bases not matched to a gene; V was cut back by 2 bases and J by 7 bases. The length of the CDR3 is 16 residues. DNA of the CDR3: TGTGCCAGCAGTTTACTACTAGCGGGAGGACTGAATGAGCAGTTCTTC. Protein: CASSLLLAGGLNEQFF.

This sequence joins TRBV15 and TRBJ2-2; D uncertain. CDR3 length: 14 residues. Per the germline V gene, CDR1 is LNHNV and CDR2 is YYDKDF (reference sequence). Trimming pared 0 bases from V and 6 bases from J, leaving 8 bases between. This CDR3 is CATSRELMSGELFF. Here the CDR3 DNA reads TGTGCCACCAGCAGAGAACTGATGTCCGGGGAGCTGTTTTTT.

This chain joins TRBV27 and TRBJ1-1; D is ambiguous. The V and J ends lost 6 bases and 3 bases respectively, with 17 bases between them. This CDR3 is built from 15 residues. Germline V CDR1 and CDR2: MNHEY, SMNVEV (reference sequence). The CDR3, as DNA: TGTGCCAGCAGCTGGGAGGGTATTCGTTACACTGAAGCTTTCTTT. The encoded protein is CASSWEGIRYTEAFF.

The chain combines TRBV21-1 with TRBJ2-1; no check of the table's D call, TRBD1, against the DNA was made. TRBV21-1 is an annotated pseudogene. The CDR3 length is 16 residues. The CDR3 region has the DNA TGTGCCAGCAGCAAAGTACAGGGACCCTCCTACAATGAGCAGTTCTTC. Translating it yields CASSKVQGPSYNEQFF.

The chain employs TRBV19 and TRBJ2-7, with D maybe TRBD1 (5 bases). There are 12 residues in the CDR3. Germline V CDR1 and CDR2: LNHDA, SQIVND (reference sequence). V lost 3 bases and J 4 bases, leaving 7 bases between the germline ends. This CDR3 is CASSMAGYEQYF. CDR3 nucleotide sequence: TGTGCCAGTAGTATGGCAGGGTACGAGCAGTACTTC.

The chain combines TRBV19 with TRBJ1-2, with D perhaps matching TRBD1 (5 bases). This CDR3 is 15 amino acids long. With 1 base removed from V and 7 bases from J, the gap between germline ends came to 16 bases. The germline gives CDR1 LNHDA, CDR2 SQIVND (reference sequence). The CDR3 spells CASSIGVTGGLGYTF. The CDR3 DNA follows: TGTGCCAGTAGTATAGGAGTCACAGGTGGGCTTGGCTACACCTTC.

This clone has more than one count but fewer than ten. The CDR3 protein is CASSARGLAEKYF. Here the CDR3 DNA reads TGTGCCAGCAGCGCCCGAGGACTAGCGGAGAAGTACTTC. V gene TRBV7-9 combines with J gene TRBJ2-5; TRBD2 aligns across 10 bases. CDR3 size: 13 residues. With V trimmed by 5 bases and J by 12 bases, 9 bases remained unmatched. Germline V CDR1 and CDR2: SEHNR, FQNEAQ (reference sequence).

The chain employs TRBV19 and TRBJ2-3; TRBD2 aligns across 7 bases. CDR1 is LNHDA, CDR2 SQIVND, per germline (reference sequence). The CDR3 is 15 residues long. Germline trimming cut 8 bases from V and 1 base from J; bases unmatched to any gene: 9. CDR3 sequence reads: CASRPTSRGTDTQYF. CDR3 sequence (DNA): TGTGCCAGTCGTCCGACTAGCCGAGGCACAGATACGCAGTATTTT.

J is TRBJ1-1 and V is TRBV9; TRBD1 matches at 12 bases. V trimming: 2 bases; J trimming: 1 base; junction bases outside the gene matches: 9. In germline, CDR1 is SGDLS, CDR2 YYNGEE. The CDR3 covers 18 residues. Here the CDR3 reads CASSVYRDRGPRNTEAFF. In nucleotides, the CDR3 is TGTGCCAGCAGCGTCTACCGGGACAGGGGGCCTCGGAACACTGAAGCTTTCTTT.

The genes are TRBV10-1 and TRBJ2-7, with a tentative D call TRBD1 (7 bases). This CDR3 spans 16 amino acids. V lost 2 bases to trimming and J lost 4 bases, with 18 bases between them. The germline gives CDR1 WNHNN, CDR2 SYGVQD (reference sequence). The CDR3 DNA reads TGCGCCAGCAGTGAGAGTGCGGGACAGAATAAATACGAGCAGTACTTC. Its protein is CASSESAGQNKYEQYF.

The chain links TRBV4-1 to TRBJ2-6; D not certain. V was pared by 6 bases and J by 2 bases, with 17 bases between. In germline, CDR1 is MGHRA, CDR2 YSYEKL. The CDR3 is 17 amino acids. CDR3 DNA: TGCGCCAGCAGTCATACCACTGGAAGCCCTGGGGCCAACGTCCTGACTTTC. Translation: CASSHTTGSPGANVLTF.

The count of this clone is one. V and J are TRBV4-1 and TRBJ2-2; 12 bases align to TRBD1. J was trimmed by 7 bases and V by 5 bases; bases with no gene match: 11. Looked up from germline, CDR1 is MGHRA and CDR2 is YSYEKL. The length of the CDR3 is 17 residues. In DNA, the CDR3 is TGCGCCAGCAGCTACGACCCGGGACAGGGGGCGAACGGGGAGCTGTTTTTT. Its protein product is CASSYDPGQGANGELFF.

This chain links TRBV7-9 with TRBJ1-5; TRBD1 might be the D (5 bases). V was pared by 4 bases and J by 4 bases, with 17 bases between. The CDR3 spans 16 residues. Germline V CDR1 and CDR2: SEHNR, FQNEAQ (reference sequence). The CDR3, as DNA: TGTGCCAGCAGCTCCTGGGGGGACGGGGTAAATCAGCCCCAGCATTTT. Translated, it gives CASSSWGDGVNQPQHF.

As concerns this clone: At the DNA level, this CDR3 is encoded by other sequences in the same sample as well. This CDR3 reads CASSLLGGNQPQHF. CDR3 nucleotide sequence: TGTGCCAGCAGTTTATTGGGGGGCAATCAGCCCCAGCATTTT. The chain links TRBV27 to TRBJ1-5, with a tentative D call TRBD1 (5 bases). The V gene lost 1 base and the J gene lost 2 bases, with 6 bases spanning the gap. CDR1 and CDR2 (germline): MNHEY, SMNVEV (reference sequence). The CDR3 extends over 14 amino acids.

This chain joins TRBV4-1 and TRBJ1-5, with D unclear. The CDR3 contains 13 residues. Germline lookup yields CDR1 MGHRA and CDR2 YSYEKL. Trimming took off 4 bases at V and 2 bases at J, with 6 bases between the two ends. Here the CDR3 DNA reads TGCGCCAGCAGCCTCATGCGCAATCAGCCCCAGCATTTT. The encoded protein is CASSLMRNQPQHF.

CDR3 sequence (DNA): TGTGCCAGCGCAAGGGGAAGTCAGGAACCCTACAATGAGCAGTTCTTC. It encodes CASARGSQEPYNEQFF. V usage is TRBV7-9 and J usage is TRBJ2-1; a possible D gene is TRBD1 (5 bases). Trimming cost V 8 bases and J 2 bases, with 19 bases left between them. Germline assignment: CDR1 SEHNR and CDR2 FQNEAQ (reference sequence). This CDR3 contains 16 residues.

The chain is built from TRBV6-5 and TRBJ2-7; perhaps TRBD1 as D (5 bases). V lost 5 bases and J 5 bases, leaving 13 bases between the germline ends. The germline gives CDR1 MNHEY, CDR2 SVGAGI. This CDR3 comprises 13 residues. In nucleotides, the CDR3 is TGTGCCAGCAGTGCCAGGGATCTCCACGAGCAGTACTTC. Protein sequence: CASSARDLHEQYF.

This clone has only one observation. The rearrangement links TRBV5-6 to TRBJ2-1, with D possibly called TRBD1 or TRBD2 (5 bases each). Trimming pared 4 bases from V and 8 bases from J, leaving 22 bases between. Germline CDR1 reads SGHDT; CDR2 reads YYEEEE. CDR3 length equals 16 residues. CDR3 coding DNA: TGTGCCAGCAGCCAGGGACGTAGAGGGCTACGCGATGAGCAGTTCTTC. Translation: CASSQGRRGLRDEQFF.